This TCR beta chain was sequenced in a study of control samples from healthy donors and cancer patients. The V gene lost 5 bases and the J gene lost 2 bases, with 10 bases spanning the gap. The CDR3 is 13 amino acids. Germline V gives CDR1 SGDLS, CDR2 YYNGEE. The assay was immunoSEQ multiplex PCR, and TCRdb's table has in-frame clones only and misses some. Among about 140,000 clones listed, more than 90% were seen once. This receptor was identified in a man in his thirties or forties in good health. The chain recombines TRBV9 with TRBJ2-5; D gene uncertain. Sequenced sample: blood. CDR3 nucleotides: TGTGCCAGCAGTGTGGGCACACAAGAGACCCAGTACTTC. This translates into CASSVGTQETQYF.